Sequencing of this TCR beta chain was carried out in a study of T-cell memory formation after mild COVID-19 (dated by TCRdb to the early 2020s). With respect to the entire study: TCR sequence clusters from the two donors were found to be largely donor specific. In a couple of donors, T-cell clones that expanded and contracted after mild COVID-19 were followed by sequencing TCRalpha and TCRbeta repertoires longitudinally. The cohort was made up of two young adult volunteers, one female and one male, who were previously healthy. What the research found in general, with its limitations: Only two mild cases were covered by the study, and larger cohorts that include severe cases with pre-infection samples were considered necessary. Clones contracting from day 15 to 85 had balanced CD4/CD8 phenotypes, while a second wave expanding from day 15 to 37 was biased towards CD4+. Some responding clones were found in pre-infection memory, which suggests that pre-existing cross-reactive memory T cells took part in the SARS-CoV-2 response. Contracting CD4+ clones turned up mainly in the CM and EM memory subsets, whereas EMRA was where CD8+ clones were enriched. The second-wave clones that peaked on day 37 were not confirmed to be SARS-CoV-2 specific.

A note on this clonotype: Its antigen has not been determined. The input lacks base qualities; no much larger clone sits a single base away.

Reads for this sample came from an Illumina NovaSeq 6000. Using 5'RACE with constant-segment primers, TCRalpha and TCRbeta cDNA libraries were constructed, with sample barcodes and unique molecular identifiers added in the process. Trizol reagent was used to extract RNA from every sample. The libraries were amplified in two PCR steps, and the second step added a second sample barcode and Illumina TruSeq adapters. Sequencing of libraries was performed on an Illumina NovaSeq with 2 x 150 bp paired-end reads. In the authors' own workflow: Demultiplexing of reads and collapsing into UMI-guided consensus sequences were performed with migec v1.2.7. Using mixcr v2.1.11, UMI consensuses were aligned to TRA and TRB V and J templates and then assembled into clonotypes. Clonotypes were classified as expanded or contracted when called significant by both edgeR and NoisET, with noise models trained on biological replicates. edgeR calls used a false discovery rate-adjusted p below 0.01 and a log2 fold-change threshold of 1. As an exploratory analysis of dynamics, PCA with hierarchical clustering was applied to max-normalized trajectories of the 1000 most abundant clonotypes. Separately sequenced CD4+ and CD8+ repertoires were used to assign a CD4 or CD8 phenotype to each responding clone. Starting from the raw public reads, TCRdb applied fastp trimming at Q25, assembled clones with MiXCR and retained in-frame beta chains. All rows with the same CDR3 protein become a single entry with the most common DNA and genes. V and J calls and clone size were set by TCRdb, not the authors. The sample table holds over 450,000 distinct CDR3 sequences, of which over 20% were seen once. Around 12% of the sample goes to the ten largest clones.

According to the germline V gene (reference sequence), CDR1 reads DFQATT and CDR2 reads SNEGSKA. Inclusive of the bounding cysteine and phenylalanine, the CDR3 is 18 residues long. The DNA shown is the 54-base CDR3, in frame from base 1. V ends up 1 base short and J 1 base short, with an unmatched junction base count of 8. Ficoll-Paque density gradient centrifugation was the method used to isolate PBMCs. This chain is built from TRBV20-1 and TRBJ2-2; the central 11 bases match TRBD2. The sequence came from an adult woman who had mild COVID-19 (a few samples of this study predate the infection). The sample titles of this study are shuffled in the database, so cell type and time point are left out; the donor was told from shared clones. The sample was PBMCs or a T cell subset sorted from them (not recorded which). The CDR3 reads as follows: CSARVGSGRARNTGELFF. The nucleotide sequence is TGCAGTGCTAGAGTCGGTAGCGGGAGGGCCAGGAACACCGGGGAGCTGTTTTTT.